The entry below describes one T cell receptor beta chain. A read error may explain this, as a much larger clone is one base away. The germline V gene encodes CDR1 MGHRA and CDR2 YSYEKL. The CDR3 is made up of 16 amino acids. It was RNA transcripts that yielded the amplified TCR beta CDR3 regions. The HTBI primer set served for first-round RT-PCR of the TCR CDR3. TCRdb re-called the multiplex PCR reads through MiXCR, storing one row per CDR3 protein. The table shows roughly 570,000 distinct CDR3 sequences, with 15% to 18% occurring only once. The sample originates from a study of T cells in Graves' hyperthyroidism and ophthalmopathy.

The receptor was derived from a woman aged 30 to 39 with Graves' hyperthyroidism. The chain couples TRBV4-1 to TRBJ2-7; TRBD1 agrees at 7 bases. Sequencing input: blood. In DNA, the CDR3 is TGCGCCAGCAGCCAGGGTACCGTAGACAGGGCCTACAAGCAGTACTTC. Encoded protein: CASSQGTVDRAYKQYF.